This TCR beta chain was retrieved from a study of graft-versus-host responses after intestinal transplantation. The wider study: Recipients obtained multivisceral, liver-intestinal, or isolated intestinal transplants. All recipients got anti-thymocyte globulin induction, then tacrolimus and steroids for approximately 3 years.

Produced via immunoSEQ multiplex PCR; TCRdb's table is partial and in-frame only. The sample lists about 66,000 clones, about nine tenths seen once, with approximately 1.3% in the top ten. Germline loops: CDR1 SGHNT, CDR2 YENEEA. This CDR3 comprises 14 residues. After removal of 3 bases from V and 6 bases from J, the junction contained 3 bases not matched to a gene. General study points: The presence of high graft-versus-host to host-versus-graft clonal ratios in allografts characterized patients with graft-donor T cell macrochimerism. Recipient-marrow GvH clones were detected, some having first appeared in ileum or blood.

In the case of this clone: Antigen unknown.

Sequenced material: unstimulated CD8+ T cells sorted from spleen or lymph node cells, taken before intestinal transplant. This chain connects TRBV11-3 to TRBJ2-2, with 8 bases aligning to TRBD2. This receptor was taken from a human donor who received an intestinal transplant. The CDR3, as DNA: TGTGCCAGCAGCTTGGACGGGGGGGCCGGGGAGCTGTTTTTT. Its protein product is CASSLDGGAGELFF.